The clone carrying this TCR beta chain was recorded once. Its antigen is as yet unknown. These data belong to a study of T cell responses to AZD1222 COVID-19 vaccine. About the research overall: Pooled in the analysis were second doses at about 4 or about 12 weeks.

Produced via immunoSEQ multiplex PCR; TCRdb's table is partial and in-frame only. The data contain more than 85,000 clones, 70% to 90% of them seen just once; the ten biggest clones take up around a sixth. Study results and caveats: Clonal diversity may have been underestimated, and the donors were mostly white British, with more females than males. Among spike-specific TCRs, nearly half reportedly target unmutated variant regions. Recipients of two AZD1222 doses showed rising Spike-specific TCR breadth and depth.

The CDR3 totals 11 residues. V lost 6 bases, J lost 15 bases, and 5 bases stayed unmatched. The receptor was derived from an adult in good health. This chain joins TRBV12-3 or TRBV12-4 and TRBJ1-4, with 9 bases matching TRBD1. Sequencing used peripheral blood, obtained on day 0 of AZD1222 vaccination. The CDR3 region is CASRDRGSVFF. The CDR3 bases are TGTGCCAGCAGGGACAGGGGATCGGTGTTTTTT.